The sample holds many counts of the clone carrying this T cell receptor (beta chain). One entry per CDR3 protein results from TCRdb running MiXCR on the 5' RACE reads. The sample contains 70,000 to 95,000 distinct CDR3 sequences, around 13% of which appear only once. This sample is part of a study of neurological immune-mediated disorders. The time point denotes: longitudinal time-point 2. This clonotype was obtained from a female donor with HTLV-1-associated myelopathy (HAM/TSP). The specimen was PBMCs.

Here the CDR3 DNA reads TGCGCCAGCAGCTTTTCGGGGGAAAGAGATACGCAGTATTTT. As protein: CASSFSGERDTQYF. The rearrangement uses TRBV5-1 and TRBJ2-3, with a tentative D call TRBD2 (6 bases). This CDR3 has 14 residues. The ends were cut back, 2 bases at V and 5 bases at J, with 12 bases in the middle. Germline CDR1 is SGHRS and CDR2 is YFSETQ.